This T cell receptor beta chain was observed in a study of OX40 agonist ivuxolimab in advanced cancers. TCRdb's table, derived via immunoSEQ multiplex PCR, lists solely in-frame clones and lacks some. The sample lists roughly 70,000 clones; approximately 90% were seen once. V lost 4 bases and J lost 4; bases outside the gene matches: 13. This CDR3 region has 18 residues. CDR1 is SGHDN, CDR2 FVKESK, per germline. This clone was detected only once. The sequencing used CD4+ or CD8+ T cells sorted from blood, collected in a trial of the OX40 agonist ivuxolimab. The rearrangement joins TRBV14 to TRBJ2-7, with TRBD2 identical over 13 bases. This TCR was recovered from an adult with an advanced solid tumor such as melanoma, head and neck, liver or kidney cancer. The CDR3 bases are TGTGCCAGCAGCCTTCAAACTAGCGGGAGGGCCTGGGTATACGAGCAGTACTTC. This sequence encodes CASSLQTSGRAWVYEQYF.